This TCR beta chain was recovered during a study of CD4 T cells in relation to SARS-CoV-2 and coronaviruses. Study-level results: Samples before the pandemic and after infection were not matched within any donor.

Concerning this clone itself: Its antigen is not identified.

Germline CDR1 reads MNHEY; CDR2 reads SVGEGT. The CDR3 sequence is 16 residues long. V trimming: 5 bases; J trimming: 2 bases; junction bases outside the gene matches: 10. Repertoires were generated with immunoSEQ multiplex PCR, while TCRdb's copy carries only in-frame clones and drops some. The table records around 20,000 clones, about 70% of them present only once. The unexposed donors gave CD4+ T cells in about 2010-2019, prior to COVID-19. Isolation of CD4+ T cells took place after less than 11 days in culture. As cell numbers allowed, unexposed-donor CD4+ T cells faced SARS-CoV-2 S/N and four cold-coronavirus spikes. Cultures held 1.5 million to 2.5 million PBMCs per well with around 10 IU/ml IL-2.

The sequence was collected from a human donor in good health. The chain joins TRBV6-2 or TRBV6-3 to TRBJ2-3; 7 bases match TRBD2. Specimen: CD4+ T cells from PBMCs, cultured in vitro. This chain's CDR3 is CASSQPGLTSTDTQYF. The CDR3 DNA is TGTGCCAGCAGTCAACCGGGACTAACATCCACAGATACGCAGTATTTT.